The sequence of this TCR beta chain was determined in a study of response to subunit inactivated influenza vaccine. TCRdb reanalysed the RT-PCR reads using MiXCR and keeps one entry per CDR3 protein. This sample has approximately 700,000 distinct CDR3 sequences, with approximately 14% found just once. The CDR3 runs 14 residues. Unmatched junction bases numbered 5, after V lost 5 bases and J lost 4 bases. Per germline, CDR1 SGHVS and CDR2 FNYEAQ. J is TRBJ2-5 and V is TRBV7-6; 9 positions match TRBD1. The receptor was derived from a man between 50 and 59 years old who received an inactivated influenza vaccine. The sequenced sample was PBMCs from blood, obtained about 12 days after vaccination. The CDR3 DNA follows: TGTGCCAGCAGCCCCTGGACAGGGGTAGAGACCCAGTACTTC. Amino acid sequence: CASSPWTGVETQYF.